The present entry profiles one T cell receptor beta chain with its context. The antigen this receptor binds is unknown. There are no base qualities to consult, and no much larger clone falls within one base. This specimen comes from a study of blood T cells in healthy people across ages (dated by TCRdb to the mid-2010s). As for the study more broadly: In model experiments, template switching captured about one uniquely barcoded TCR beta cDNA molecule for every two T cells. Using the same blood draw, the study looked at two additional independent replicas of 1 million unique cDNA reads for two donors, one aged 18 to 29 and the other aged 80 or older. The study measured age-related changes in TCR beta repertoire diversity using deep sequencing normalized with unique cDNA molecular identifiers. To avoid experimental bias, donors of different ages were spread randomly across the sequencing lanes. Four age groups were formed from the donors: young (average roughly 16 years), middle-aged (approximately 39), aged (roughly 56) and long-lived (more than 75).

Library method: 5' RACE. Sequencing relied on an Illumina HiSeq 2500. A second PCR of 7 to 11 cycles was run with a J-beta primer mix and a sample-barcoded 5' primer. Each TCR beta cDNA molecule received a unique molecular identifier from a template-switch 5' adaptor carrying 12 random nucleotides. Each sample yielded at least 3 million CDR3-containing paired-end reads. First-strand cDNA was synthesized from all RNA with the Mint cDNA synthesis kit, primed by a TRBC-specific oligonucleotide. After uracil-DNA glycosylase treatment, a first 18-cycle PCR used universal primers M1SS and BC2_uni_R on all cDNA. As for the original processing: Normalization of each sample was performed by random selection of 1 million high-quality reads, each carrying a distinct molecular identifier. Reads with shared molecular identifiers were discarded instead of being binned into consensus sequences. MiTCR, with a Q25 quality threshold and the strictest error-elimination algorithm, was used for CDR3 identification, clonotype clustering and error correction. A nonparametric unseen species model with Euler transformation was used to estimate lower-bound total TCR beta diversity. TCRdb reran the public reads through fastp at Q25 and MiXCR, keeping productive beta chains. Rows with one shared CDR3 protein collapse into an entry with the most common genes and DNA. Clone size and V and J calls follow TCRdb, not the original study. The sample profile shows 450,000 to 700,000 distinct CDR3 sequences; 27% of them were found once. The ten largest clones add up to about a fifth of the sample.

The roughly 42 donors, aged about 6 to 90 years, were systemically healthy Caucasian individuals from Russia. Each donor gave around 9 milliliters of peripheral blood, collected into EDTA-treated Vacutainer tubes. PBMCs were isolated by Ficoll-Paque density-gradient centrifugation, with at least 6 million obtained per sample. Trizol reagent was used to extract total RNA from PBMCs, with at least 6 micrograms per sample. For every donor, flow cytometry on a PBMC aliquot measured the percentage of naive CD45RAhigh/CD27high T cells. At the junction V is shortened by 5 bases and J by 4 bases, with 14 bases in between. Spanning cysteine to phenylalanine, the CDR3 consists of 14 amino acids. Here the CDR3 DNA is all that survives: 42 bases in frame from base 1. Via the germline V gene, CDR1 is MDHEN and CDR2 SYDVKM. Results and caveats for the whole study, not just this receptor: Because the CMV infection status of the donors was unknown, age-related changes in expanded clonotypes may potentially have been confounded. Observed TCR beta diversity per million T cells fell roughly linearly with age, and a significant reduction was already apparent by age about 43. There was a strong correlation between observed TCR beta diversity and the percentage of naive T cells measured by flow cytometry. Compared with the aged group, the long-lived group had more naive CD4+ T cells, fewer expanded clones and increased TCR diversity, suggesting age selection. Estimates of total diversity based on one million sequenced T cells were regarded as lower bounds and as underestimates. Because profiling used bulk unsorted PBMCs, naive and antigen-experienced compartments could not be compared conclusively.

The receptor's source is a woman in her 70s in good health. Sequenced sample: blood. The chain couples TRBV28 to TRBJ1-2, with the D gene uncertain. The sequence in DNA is TGTGCCAGCAGTCCTCCGGACTTTCGCTATGGCTACACCTTC. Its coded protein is CASSPPDFRYGYTF.